This T cell receptor beta chain is from a study of technical replicates of blood from a handful of donors. J gave up 0 bases and V 4 bases, and 6 bases lay outside the gene matches. Germline V gives CDR1 MRHNA, CDR2 SNTAGT. The CDR3 runs to 17 residues. Here immunoSEQ multiplex PCR was the method, and the copy in TCRdb shows in-frame clones only, minus some. The sample carries 65,000 to 90,000 clones, under 99% recorded once. The sample consisted of T cells isolated from PBMCs. The TCR comes from a human donor in good health. This chain connects TRBV6-4 to TRBJ2-6; 7 bases fit TRBD1. The chain's CDR3 is CASSGGQSLSGANVLTF. The CDR3 DNA sequence: TGTGCCAGCAGTGGGGGACAGAGCCTCTCTGGGGCCAACGTCCTGACTTTC.